This TCR beta chain comes out of a study of cytomegalovirus exposure and HLA in healthy donors. The study ran its PCR with 60 Vbeta and 13 Jbeta primers. TCRdb's copy holds only in-frame clones and misses some; the assay was immunoSEQ multiplex PCR. Across tens of thousands of clones, the top ten clones capture 0.58% of the sample. As to this clone: The same CDR3 is also encoded by other DNA sequences in this sample.

The sequenced sample was PBMCs. This clonotype was obtained from a man over 45 in good health and CMV-seronegative.

The CDR3: CASSLESGNTEAFF. The CDR3, as DNA: TGTGCCAGCAGCTTAGAATCGGGGAACACTGAAGCTTTCTTT. The J gene is TRBJ1-1, the V gene TRBV11-2; D ambiguous. The CDR3 extends over 14 amino acids. Trimming removed 0 bases at V and 1 base at J, with 6 bases between. Germline V gene sequence: CDR1 SGHAT, CDR2 FQNNGV.